What follows are 4 T cell receptor beta chains derived from one specimen sequenced in a study of radiotherapy plus CTLA-4 blockade in lung cancer. The repertoire was sequenced with immunoSEQ multiplex PCR; TCRdb's copy has only in-frame clones and lacks some. Of about 44,000 clones detected, approximately 71% appear once; the ten largest clones hold approximately 2.4%. The sample in question was peripheral blood, obtained from a patient treated with radiotherapy plus ipilimumab. These receptors originate from a human donor with non-small cell lung cancer whose response to radiotherapy plus ipilimumab could not be evaluated.

This chain connects TRBV28 to TRBJ2-7, with a possible D match to TRBD2 (6 bases). Trimming removed 6 bases from V and 5 bases from J, with 14 bases in between. The V gene's germline CDR1 is MDHEN and CDR2 SYDVKM. This CDR3 region has 13 residues. In DNA form, the CDR3 reads TGTGCCAGCAGGAAAGGAGGGAGCGACGAGCAGTACTTC. Residues: CASRKGGSDEQYF.

The chain links TRBV7-7 to TRBJ2-1; D perhaps matches TRBD1 (6 bases). The CDR3 is made up of 13 amino acids. Germline CDR1 is SSHAT and CDR2 is FNYEAQ (reference sequence). The V end lost 5 bases, the J end lost 6 bases, and 11 bases lay between the germline ends. CDR3 sequence (DNA): TGTGCCAGCAGCCAAAGGGGGTCCAATGAGCAGTTCTTC. This encodes CASSQRGSNEQFF. Filled out from reference TRBV7-7 and TRBJ2-1, the complete variable domain reads GAGVSQSPRYKVTKRGQDVTLRCDPISSHATLYWYQQALGQGPEFLTYFNYEAQPDKSGLPSDRFSAERPEGSISTLTIQRTEQRDSAMYRCASSQRGSNEQFFGPGTRLTVL.

The V and J genes are TRBV30 and TRBJ2-7, with 8 bases that match TRBD1. From germline, CDR1 is GTSNPN and CDR2 SVGIG (reference sequence). CDR3 size: 13 residues. J lost 0 bases, V lost 5 bases, and 3 bases had no gene match. CDR3 sequence: CAWDRGFSYEQYF. DNA of the CDR3: TGTGCCTGGGACAGGGGTTTCTCCTACGAGCAGTACTTC.

The V gene is TRBV7-2, the J gene TRBJ2-1; D gene uncertain. Germline V gene sequence: CDR1 SGHTA, CDR2 FQGNSA. Trimming left V 5 bases short and J 4 bases short, with 12 bases between. This CDR3 spans 14 amino acids. The CDR3 loop reads CASSPRLPYNEQFF. DNA for the CDR3: TGTGCCAGCAGCCCCCGACTCCCTTACAATGAGCAGTTCTTC.